This T cell receptor (beta chain) emerged from a study of Graves' ophthalmopathy and Graves' hyperthyroidism. As concerns this clonotype: This may be a read error, as it is one base from a much larger clone.

The CDR3 is 14 amino acids. RNA served as the template for amplifying TCR beta CDR3 regions. The first round was an RT-PCR with HTBI primers, and the second round was a multiplex PCR. A single record per CDR3 protein comes from TCRdb applying MiXCR to the multiplex PCR reads. The sample includes 680,000 or so distinct CDR3 sequences, 20% to 25% seen only once; the top ten take more than 5.5%. This sequence originates from a young woman with stable Graves' hyperthyroidism. Some clones in this sample may be carry-over from other donors' samples. This chain uses TRBV12-3 or TRBV12-4 with TRBJ1-2; D unclear. Specimen: peripheral blood. CDR3 bases: TGTGCCAGCAGTTTGAGGAATTTCAACTATGGCTACGCCTTC. It yields the protein CASSLRNFNYGYAF.